Below, 2 T cell receptor beta chains from the same sample are listed, as sequenced in a study of vaccination effects on CD4 cells after COVID-19. These receptors have no known antigen. Sequencing used immunoSEQ multiplex PCR; TCRdb keeps in-frame clones, though not all of them. The sample holds roughly 53,000 clones, roughly three quarters seen once. Antigen-specific CD4+ T cells expanded by the ViraFEST assay with viral peptide pools were then sequenced. Isolation of CD4+ T cells took place after less than 12 days of culture. Nucleocapsid antibodies were negative in the vaccine recipients, who had never had SARS-CoV-2 infection. Sequencing used CD4+ T cells from PBMCs cultured with HCoV-OC43 spike peptides, obtained before COVID-19 vaccination. Documented subset: HCoV-OC43 spike overlapping peptide pool stimulation. The source is a human donor who received a COVID-19 vaccine.

V usage is TRBV7-2 and J usage is TRBJ2-3; no clear D. The CDR3 is 16 amino acids. V was cut by 3 bases and J by 1 base, with 14 bases left in between. Germline lookup yields CDR1 SGHTA and CDR2 FQGNSA. DNA of the CDR3: TGTGCCAGCAGCTTCTACCCGAGTGGAGGCACAGATACGCAGTATTTT. Translating gives CASSFYPSGGTDTQYF.

The J gene is TRBJ1-3, the V gene TRBV7-8, with D unclear. This CDR3 spans 15 amino acids. The V and J ends lost 5 bases and 0 bases respectively, with 11 bases between them. Germline V gene sequence: CDR1 SGHVS, CDR2 FQNEAQ. The CDR3 protein is CASSARRISGNTIYF. The CDR3 DNA reads TGTGCCAGCAGCGCCCGACGGATCTCTGGAAACACCATATATTTT. The whole variable domain, remainder taken from reference TRBV7-8 and TRBJ1-3, is GAGVSQSPRYKVAKRGQDVALRCDPISGHVSLFWYQQALGQGPEFLTYFQNEAQLDKSGLPSDRFFAERPEGSVSTLKIQRTQQEDSAVYLCASSARRISGNTIYFGEGSWLTVV.